Sequencing of this T cell receptor beta chain was carried out in a study of T cell repertoires in cytomegalovirus infection. The overall study: Both a matching HLA type and CMV infection were indicated by public TCR beta signatures.

Study-wide results and limits: The ex vivo response was dominated by HLA-C-restricted CMV-specific TCR beta clonotypes. Cumulated frequencies of public TCR beta families served to identify carriers of CMV plus the relevant HLA.

Each CDR3 protein gets one entry after TCRdb re-called the reads with MiXCR. This table holds 270,000 or so distinct CDR3 sequences, 15% to 20% found once. This clonotype was seen only a few times. Its antigen is undetermined. Source material: CD8+ T cells from PBMCs. The TCR originated in a human donor in good health (CMV status not recorded). Some clones in this sample may be carry-over from other donors' samples.

The CDR3 DNA reads TGTGCCAGCAGTTTAGCAGGCCTTAGCAATCAGCCCCAGCATTTT. Translated: CASSLAGLSNQPQHF. V usage is TRBV27 and J usage is TRBJ1-5, with unresolved D. V was trimmed by 2 bases and J by 0 bases, leaving 8 bases between them. CDR1 and CDR2 from the germline V gene are MNHEY and SMNVEV (reference sequence). The CDR3 consists of 15 residues.